The 7 T cell receptor beta chains presented below share a single source sample, sequenced in a study of blood T cells in healthy people across ages (dated by TCRdb to between 2014 and 2016). The protocol used for the library was 5' RACE. Instrument on record: Illumina HiSeq 2500. A second PCR of about 6 to 11 cycles was run with a J-beta primer mix and a sample-barcoded 5' primer. TCRdb trimmed the raw reads at Q25, called clones with MiXCR and kept productive beta chains. Every CDR3 protein is listed once, alongside the most common genes and DNA of its rows. For this sample there are hundreds of thousands of distinct CDR3 sequences; approximately 25% appear just once. 9.4% of the sample is held by the ten biggest clonotypes. The data also belong to a second study, concerning T cells of mothers and their children.

Sequencing was performed on blood. These receptors originate from a boy younger than 18 in good health.

The chain couples TRBV29-1 to TRBJ2-1, with 11 nucleotides matching TRBD2. Trimming cost V 3 bases and J 10 bases; bases outside gene matches: 5. This CDR3 comprises 13 residues. Germline V gene data show CDR1 as SQVTM and CDR2 as ANQGSEA. This CDR3 reads CSVEGLAGGEQFF. The CDR3 DNA reads as TGCAGCGTTGAGGGATTAGCGGGGGGGGAGCAGTTCTTC.

The chain recombines TRBV12-3 or TRBV12-4 with TRBJ2-1; 8 bases are shared with TRBD2. This CDR3 contains 15 residues. The junction had 9 bases not matched to a gene; V was cut back by 7 bases and J by 4 bases. CDR3 protein: CASIPGLGAYNEQFF. CDR3 nucleotides: TGTGCCAGCATTCCGGGACTAGGGGCATACAATGAGCAGTTCTTC.

For this clonotype: An end of the junction differs from the germline gene, which may be a read error. This chain links TRBV6-5 with TRBJ2-5, with a possible D match to TRBD1 (6 bases). The germline CDR1 and CDR2 sequences are MNHEY and SVGAGI. The length of the CDR3 is 11 residues. The CDR3 bases are TGTGCCAGCAGCCGACAGGATCTTACCCACTTC. Translated: CASSRQDLTHF.

This clonotype was detected only a few times. The chain uses TRBV3-1 and TRBJ1-2, with TRBD1 matching over 7 bases. The CDR3 sequence is 14 residues long. V was pared by 4 bases and J by 7 bases, with 9 bases of the junction left unmatched. CDR1 and CDR2 (germline): LGHDT, YNNKEL (reference sequence). The CDR3 DNA follows: TGTGCCAGCAGCCCTCTGGGACAGAAGTTTGGCTACACCTTC. The encoded protein is CASSPLGQKFGYTF.

In this sample, this clonotype turned up a few times. J is TRBJ1-1 and V is TRBV20-1, with D perhaps matching TRBD1 (5 bases). Germline CDR1 is DFQATT and CDR2 is SNEGSKA (reference sequence). Deletions cut 0 bases from V and 0 bases from J, with 11 bases between. The CDR3 covers 15 residues. The CDR3 DNA reads as TGCAGTGCTAGAGATATTGGGGGGTTGAACACTGAAGCTTTCTTT. Protein sequence: CSARDIGGLNTEAFF.

This clonotype was counted between two and nine times. The chain joins TRBV28 to TRBJ2-5; D might be TRBD1 (6 bases). CDR1 is MDHEN and CDR2 is SYDVKM in the germline V gene. This CDR3 comprises 13 residues. Trimming stripped 8 bases from V and 5 bases from J, with 15 bases between. CDR3 sequence: CASRRQAVETQYF. CDR3 DNA sequence: TGTGCCAGCCGGAGACAGGCCGTGGAGACCCAGTACTTC.

The chain has TRBV7-2 and TRBJ1-2, with D perhaps matching TRBD1 (5 bases). The CDR3 length is 14 residues. V lost 1 base and J lost 6, with 12 bases in between. Germline V gives CDR1 SGHTA, CDR2 FQGNSA. CDR3 nucleotides: TGTGCCAGCAGCTTAGAGGGGCAGGCGGATGGCTACACCTTC. Its translation: CASSLEGQADGYTF.